A single sample is the source of the 6 T cell receptor beta chains below, sequenced in a study of blood T cells in healthy people across ages. Primers used in a second PCR of about 6 to 12 cycles were a sample-barcoded 5' primer and a J-beta primer mix. One entry per CDR3 protein results from TCRdb running MiXCR on the 5' RACE reads. Of 850,000 to 1,300,000 distinct CDR3 sequences in the sample, 45% were seen once. The specimen sequenced was blood. The receptors shown here come from a woman aged 60 to 75 in good health.

The chain links TRBV20-1 to TRBJ2-3; 10 nucleotides agree with TRBD2. V dropped 0 bases and J dropped 5; count of bases not matched to a gene: 5. The length of the CDR3 is 15 residues. Germline CDR1 reads DFQATT; CDR2 reads SNEGSKA (reference sequence). The CDR3 spells CSARDGTSERDTQYF. The CDR3 region has the DNA TGCAGTGCTAGAGATGGGACTAGCGAACGAGATACGCAGTATTTT.

This clonotype turned up a few times. The chain recombines TRBV3-1 with TRBJ2-6; no clear D gene. The CDR3 covers 15 residues. The V and J ends lost 4 bases and 2 bases respectively, with 9 bases between them. Germline CDR1 and CDR2: LGHDT and YNNKEL (reference sequence). CDR3 residues: CASSLLSTGANVLTF. CDR3 in DNA: TGTGCCAGCAGCCTTCTAAGCACTGGGGCCAACGTCCTGACTTTC.

V and J are TRBV10-3 and TRBJ1-5; no firm D call. The germline V gene has CDR1 ENHRY and CDR2 SYGVKD. V dropped 6 bases and J dropped 9 bases, with 18 bases sitting between them. CDR3 length equals 14 residues. CDR3 protein: CAIRQGPTEGPQHF. The CDR3 bases are TGTGCCATCAGGCAAGGACCGACGGAGGGGCCCCAGCATTTT.

This clonotype was counted between two and nine times. V gene TRBV7-6 combines with J gene TRBJ2-1; D is ambiguous. The CDR3 has 16 residues. V shed 1 base and J shed 5 bases, with 15 bases lying between them. The germline gives CDR1 SGHVS, CDR2 FNYEAQ. The CDR3 sequence is CASSLVQPSLNNEQFF. DNA for the CDR3: TGTGCCAGCAGCTTAGTTCAGCCTTCTTTAAACAATGAGCAGTTCTTC.

This clonotype has a handful of counts. The chain links TRBV12-3 or TRBV12-4 to TRBJ2-1; 11 bases match TRBD2. The trim removed 5 bases at V and 10 bases at J, leaving 10 bases unmatched. The CDR3 totals 15 residues. The CDR3: CASSPPTSGSWEQFF. The CDR3 coding sequence is TGTGCCAGCAGTCCACCCACTAGCGGGAGCTGGGAGCAGTTCTTC.

The chain is built from TRBV18 and TRBJ2-4; perhaps TRBD1 as D (7 bases). Near its end, the DNA agrees better with TRBJ2-7, so the J call may be wrong. The CDR3 has 13 residues. The V gene's germline CDR1 is KGHSH and CDR2 LQKENI. Here the CDR3 reads CANSRDSLYEQYF. The CDR3 DNA reads as TGTGCCAACTCGCGGGACAGCCTCTACGAGCAGTACTTC.